This T cell receptor beta chain appears in the sequencing data of a study of blood T cell repertoires in COVID-19. Per the germline V gene, CDR1 is MGHRA and CDR2 is YSYEKL. Trimming took 7 bases from V and 4 from J; bases not matched to a gene: 12. This CDR3 has 15 amino acids. Profiling relied on immunoSEQ multiplex PCR, and the TCRdb table lists in-frame clones only, not all of them. The top ten hold about 12% of the sample, which has 130,000 or so clones, 80% to 90% seen once. The sample taken for sequencing was peripheral blood. The source is a human donor in a cohort sampled during active COVID-19. The J gene is TRBJ1-1, the V gene TRBV4-1, with 7 bases identical to TRBD1. CDR3 residues: CASNWGQILGTEAFF. CDR3 nucleotide sequence: TGCGCCAGCAATTGGGGACAGATATTAGGCACTGAAGCTTTCTTT.